The 24 T cell receptor beta chains in this list originate from one sample, sequenced in a study of cytomegalovirus exposure and HLA in healthy donors. PCR amplification relied on 60 Vbeta primers (plus 13 Jbeta primers). This table comes from immunoSEQ multiplex PCR, and its TCRdb copy is limited to in-frame clones, with some not included. The sample shows around 140,000 clones, 82% of them seen only once. The sequenced sample consisted of PBMCs. These TCRs come from a male donor in good health and CMV-seronegative.

This clone was seen a single time. This rearrangement joins TRBV30 to TRBJ1-5; D is perhaps TRBD1 (5 bases). Germline loops: CDR1 GTSNPN, CDR2 SVGIG (reference sequence). The CDR3 loop spans 13 amino acids. Between the trimmed V and J ends, which lost 0 bases and 6 bases, there was a span of 9 bases. CDR3 sequence (DNA): TGTGCCTGGAGTGTGCAGGGCTGTCAGCCCCAGCATTTT. Its protein is CAWSVQGCQPQHF. The full variable domain, with the rest looked up from reference TRBV30 and TRBJ1-5, is SQTIHQWPATLVQPVGSPLSLECTVEGTSNPNLYWYRQAAGRGLQLLFYSVGIGQISSEVPQNLSASRPQDRQFILSSKKLLLSDSGFYLCAWSVQGCQPQHFGDGTRLSIL.

This chain uses TRBV7-2 with TRBJ2-2; D perhaps matches TRBD2 (6 bases). The CDR3 extends over 14 amino acids. CDR1 is SGHTA and CDR2 is FQGNSA in the germline V gene. V was trimmed by 5 bases and J by 6 bases, leaving 13 bases between them. The CDR3 here is CASSRDSGAGELFF. The CDR3 coding sequence is TGTGCCAGCAGCAGGGACTCCGGCGCCGGGGAGCTGTTTTTT.

V and J are TRBV4-3 and TRBJ2-1, with unresolved D. CDR3 length: 15 amino acids. V was shortened by 0 bases and J by 0 bases, with 6 bases between the two germline ends. CDR1 and CDR2 (germline): LGHNA, YSLEER. The CDR3 coding sequence is TGCGCCAGCAGCCAAGATCTGAGCTCCTACAATGAGCAGTTCTTC. Amino acid sequence: CASSQDLSSYNEQFF.

The chain is built from TRBV5-3 and TRBJ2-1, with 14 bases lining up with TRBD2. TRBV5-3 is treated as an ORF (open reading frame) with a function not yet certain. The CDR3 runs 15 residues. Unmatched junction bases numbered 4, after V lost 4 bases and J lost 7 bases. CDR3 DNA sequence: TGTGCCAGAAGCCTGGGACTAGCGGGAGCGAATGAGCAGTTCTTC. This gives the protein CARSLGLAGANEQFF.

The CDR3 DNA reads as TGTGCCACTACACTAGCGGGAGGGCCAAGTGGTTCCTACGAGCAGTACTTC. This codes for CATTLAGGPSGSYEQYF. J is TRBJ2-7 and V is TRBV19, with 13 nucleotides matching TRBD2. The CDR3 has 17 amino acids. Trimming took 10 bases from V and 1 from J; bases not matched to a gene: 13. CDR1 LNHDA and CDR2 SQIVND come from the germline V gene (reference sequence).

The chain employs TRBV5-1 and TRBJ2-7; possibly TRBD2 for D (5 bases). Germline V lookup: CDR1 SGHRS, CDR2 YFSETQ. CDR3 length: 15 amino acids. V lost 7 bases and J lost 7, with 24 bases in between. For the CDR3, the DNA is TGCGCCAGCCGAATAAACCCTTACGGGGTCTTTGAGCAGTACTTC. Amino acids: CASRINPYGVFEQYF.

The V and J genes are TRBV11-2 and TRBJ2-7; 8 nucleotides line up with TRBD1. Germline V gene data show CDR1 as SGHAT and CDR2 as FQNNGV. The trim removed 4 bases at V and 0 bases at J, leaving 8 bases unmatched. This CDR3 is built from 16 residues. The CDR3 nucleotides are TGTGCCAGCAGCTCCGGACCAGGGACAGGCTCCTACGAGCAGTACTTC. It specifies CASSSGPGTGSYEQYF.

V gene TRBV10-1 combines with J gene TRBJ2-5; D gene unclear. The V end was cut by 0 bases, the J end by 0 bases, with 11 bases between. The CDR3 is 16 amino acids. Germline assignment: CDR1 WNHNN and CDR2 SYGVQD (reference sequence). The CDR3 DNA is TGCGCCAGCAGTGAGTCGACTGGAAAAAACCAAGAGACCCAGTACTTC. This codes for CASSESTGKNQETQYF.

The chain couples TRBV7-9 to TRBJ2-2, with D maybe TRBD1 (5 bases). V gave up 7 bases and J gave up 1 base, with 16 bases separating them. The CDR3 is made up of 16 amino acids. Germline values: CDR1 SEHNR, CDR2 FQNEAQ (reference sequence). CDR3 sequence reads: CASTTTVPGNTGELFF. The CDR3 coding sequence is TGTGCCAGCACCACGACAGTGCCCGGGAACACCGGGGAGCTGTTTTTT.

This clone was detected a few times. The rearrangement links TRBV5-6 to TRBJ1-2, with D uncertain. The CDR3 sequence is 12 residues long. Germline V gene lookup returns CDR1 SGHDT and CDR2 YYEEEE. With 0 bases removed from V and 8 bases from J, the gap between germline ends came to 8 bases. CDR3: CASSLVGIGYTF. The CDR3 bases are TGTGCCAGCAGCTTGGTGGGCATAGGCTACACCTTC. Based on the CDR3 plus reference TRBV5-6 and TRBJ1-2, the full variable domain is DAGVTQSPTHLIKTRGQQVTLRCSPKSGHDTVSWYQQALGQGPQFIFQYYEEEERQRGNFPDRFSGHQFPNYSSELNVNALLLGDSALYLCASSLVGIGYTFGSGTRLTVV.

This clone is a singleton in its sample. The chain combines TRBV15 with TRBJ2-2; D perhaps matches TRBD1 (6 bases). CDR1 is LNHNV, CDR2 YYDKDF, per germline (reference sequence). CDR3 length equals 16 residues. V was shortened by 5 bases and J by 3 bases, with 16 bases between the two germline ends. The CDR3 reads CATSERKGQDTGELFF. The CDR3 nucleotides read TGTGCCACCAGCGAACGGAAGGGACAAGACACCGGGGAGCTGTTTTTT.

This clone was detected once. V gene TRBV6-1 combines with J gene TRBJ1-4; TRBD1 might be the D (6 bases). The CDR3 has 15 residues. From germline, CDR1 is MNHNS and CDR2 SASEGT. Deletions cut 6 bases from V and 7 bases from J, with 18 bases between. CDR3 coding DNA: TGTGCCAGCAGGGACAGCCTAACGTTATTTGAAAAACTGTTTTTT. Its protein is CASRDSLTLFEKLFF.

The chain links TRBV27 to TRBJ2-1; 7 nucleotides line up with TRBD1. CDR1 is MNHEY, CDR2 SMNVEV, per germline (reference sequence). This CDR3 is 13 amino acids long. With V trimmed by 6 bases and J by 8 bases, 7 bases remained unmatched. CDR3 in DNA: TGTGCCAGCAGCCGACGAGGGGGCGATGAGCAGTTCTTC. It encodes CASSRRGGDEQFF.

The rearrangement joins TRBV6-4 to TRBJ2-1; D unresolved. In germline, CDR1 is MRHNA, CDR2 SNTAGT. The CDR3 loop spans 16 amino acids. Trimming left V 0 bases short and J 2 bases short, with 11 bases between. The DNA of the CDR3 is TGTGCCAGCAGTGACTCCCCGTTAGTTGCCTACAATGAGCAGTTCTTC. It translates to CASSDSPLVAYNEQFF.

As for this clone: Other DNA sequences within the sample encode an identical CDR3. The chain uses TRBV5-1 and TRBJ1-5, with 7 bases lining up with TRBD1. Unmatched junction bases numbered 2, after V lost 0 bases and J lost 5 bases. CDR1 and CDR2 (germline): SGHRS, YFSETQ. The CDR3 totals 14 residues. The CDR3, as DNA: TGCGCCAGCAGCTTGGGGCAGGGGGATCAGCCCCAGCATTTT. Its protein product is CASSLGQGDQPQHF.

This chain links TRBV19 with TRBJ2-6, with 7 bases matching TRBD1. CDR1 LNHDA and CDR2 SQIVND come from the germline V gene (reference sequence). Trimming removed 2 bases from V and 0 bases from J; junction bases left unmatched: 7. The CDR3 consists of 18 residues. As DNA, the CDR3 is TGTGCCAGTAGTATATGGGCAGGGGGTGTCTCTGGGGCCAACGTCCTGACTTTC. Translating gives CASSIWAGGVSGANVLTF.

This clone was found a few times. This sequence joins TRBV21-1 and TRBJ2-3; the listed D gene, TRBD1, was not tested against the DNA. TRBV21-1 is a recognized pseudogene. The CDR3 totals 15 residues. The CDR3 DNA reads as TGTGCCAGCAGCAGACAGGGGCGAGGCACAGATACGCAGTATTTT. As protein: CASSRQGRGTDTQYF.

This clone was recorded once. The rearrangement links TRBV5-1 to TRBJ2-1; tentatively, D is TRBD2 (6 bases). The V end was cut by 5 bases, the J end by 3 bases, with 15 bases between. The CDR3 length is 15 residues. Germline lookup yields CDR1 SGHRS and CDR2 YFSETQ. Here the CDR3 reads CASSFSRESYNEQFF. The CDR3 DNA reads as TGCGCCAGCAGTTTCTCCCGGGAGAGCTACAATGAGCAGTTCTTC.

On this clone itself: A read error may account for a junction end that differs from germline. The chain combines TRBV6-5 with TRBJ2-7; a possible D gene is TRBD2 (6 bases). CDR1 and CDR2 from the germline V gene are MNHEY and SVGAGI. CDR3 length: 13 amino acids. The CDR3 DNA reads as TGTGCCAGCAGTGACTCTGCGGGGCGCGAGCAGTACTTC. It yields the protein CASSDSAGREQYF.

This clone was counted a few times. CDR3 nucleotide sequence: TGTGCCACTTCCTTAGCGGGAGGGTCCCACGAGCAGTACTTC. Its protein is CATSLAGGSHEQYF. The chain combines TRBV7-3 with TRBJ2-7, with TRBD2 matching over 11 bases. The CDR3 contains 14 residues. V shed 10 bases, J shed 5 bases, and the junction held 10 bases outside the gene matches. Germline loops: CDR1 SGHTA, CDR2 FQGTGA.

As regards this clone: Mismatch with germline at one junction end may stem from a read error. The chain joins TRBV10-3 to TRBJ2-7; D gene uncertain. In germline, CDR1 is ENHRY, CDR2 SYGVKD. The CDR3 runs 14 residues. In DNA, the CDR3 is TGTGCCATCAGTGAAAGTCAGGATTCCTTCGAGCAGTACTTC. Its translation: CAISESQDSFEQYF.

CDR3 sequence reads: CASSRGGDAEAFF. CDR3 bases: TGTGCCAGCAGCCGAGGGGGGGACGCTGAAGCTTTCTTT. This chain links TRBV5-4 with TRBJ1-1, with a tentative D call TRBD1 (6 bases). Deletions cut 4 bases from V and 6 bases from J, with 13 bases between. Germline loops: CDR1 SGHNT, CDR2 YYREEE (reference sequence). The CDR3 has 13 amino acids.

The CDR3 DNA sequence: TGTGCCAGCAGCGTCTATAACACCGGGGAGCTGTTTTTT. It codes for CASSVYNTGELFF. The J gene is TRBJ2-2, the V gene TRBV11-2; the D is unclear. The CDR3 sequence is 13 residues long. The germline CDR1 and CDR2 sequences are SGHAT and FQNNGV. V lost 5 bases and J lost 2, with 6 bases in between.

The genes are TRBV5-4 and TRBJ2-2, with 11 positions matching TRBD2. Germline CDR1 is SGHNT and CDR2 is YYREEE (reference sequence). The CDR3 is 15 amino acids. The V and J ends lost 2 bases and 6 bases, in that order; junction bases with no gene match: 3. DNA of the CDR3: TGTGCCAGCAGCTTAGTAGCGGGAGGGGCCGGGGAGCTGTTTTTT. It translates to CASSLVAGGAGELFF.